The TCR beta chain described here comes from a study of blood T cell repertoires in COVID-19. Study details: Sample material is recorded as cDNA or gDNA derived from T cells, B-cell-depleted T cells, or PBMCs.

As handled by the study authors: How many nucleated cells were present was estimated from reference gene primer amplification. Sequenced by immunoSEQ multiplex PCR; TCRdb stores in-frame clones only, minus some. V and J calls plus clone size are reproduced from that table; the DNA served to infer D and trimming. The table shows just under 350,000 clones, with around four fifths occurring only once. The CDR3 is 14 amino acids. Germline V CDR1 and CDR2: SEHNR, FQNEAQ (reference sequence). The V end lost 4 bases, the J end lost 6 bases, and 14 bases lay between the germline ends. The sequenced sample was peripheral blood. The clonotype was recovered from a young man with active or convalescent COVID-19. The J gene is TRBJ2-3, the V gene TRBV7-9; perhaps TRBD2 as D (5 bases). The CDR3 region has the DNA TGTGCCAGCAGCTCCCCCCTAGCAGACGATACGCAGTATTTT. Amino acids: CASSSPLADDTQYF.